This T cell receptor beta chain was obtained from a study of monozygotic twins with cystic fibrosis. Across the study: With around 14 PCR cycles, barcoded libraries came from approximately 2.7 micrograms of fragmented DNA.

This table comes from immunoSEQ multiplex PCR, and its TCRdb copy is limited to in-frame clones, with some not included. Among 32,000 or so clones listed, roughly 90% were seen once. Study-wide points: V usage most resembled the co-twin in 13 of 16 pairs. Age, concordance and disease severity did not associate with shared CDR3 numbers.

About this clone itself: Its specificity is unknown.

The CDR3 runs to 16 residues. Germline V gene sequence: CDR1 LGHNA, CDR2 YSLEER. V was trimmed by 1 base and J by 4 bases, leaving 17 bases between them. Sequencing was done on a sample of blood. The sequence was collected from a girl aged 2 to 10 with cystic fibrosis. V is TRBV4-3 and J is TRBJ2-7; perhaps TRBD1 as D (7 bases). The CDR3 loop is CASSQVARDSEYEQYF. The CDR3 DNA is TGCGCCAGCAGCCAAGTAGCGCGGGACAGCGAATACGAGCAGTACTTC.